The 4 T cell receptor beta chains given below trace back to one sample, sequenced in a study of siplizumab effects on memory and regulatory T cells. Sequenced by immunoSEQ multiplex PCR; TCRdb stores in-frame clones only, minus some. The sample records about 14,000 clones, approximately 49% being singletons. In the mixed lymphocyte reaction, cells were cocultured for 6 days at 37°C. Their cognate antigens are unknown. Sequencing was performed on CFSE-low (dividing) CD4+ T cells sorted from an allogeneic mixed lymphocyte reaction. These receptors were collected from a human donor in good health; the cells came from an allogeneic mixed lymphocyte reaction.

This chain links TRBV7-2 with TRBJ2-4; D ambiguous. The V gene's germline CDR1 is SGHTA and CDR2 FQGNSA. This CDR3 spans 16 amino acids. V was pared by 2 bases and J by 2 bases, with 13 bases between. This CDR3 reads CASSLYSSNSKNIQYF. The CDR3 nucleotides are TGTGCCAGCAGCTTATATTCGTCCAACTCCAAAAACATTCAGTACTTC.

Sample share makes this clone medium-sized (0.01 to 0.1%). This chain's CDR3 is CATSREGAEYGYTF. The CDR3 DNA reads as TGTGCCACCAGCAGAGAGGGGGCTGAATATGGCTACACCTTC. The chain uses TRBV15 and TRBJ1-2; maybe TRBD1 (6 bases). V was pared by 0 bases and J by 5 bases, with 10 bases between. The CDR3 sequence is 14 residues long. The germline CDR1 and CDR2 sequences are LNHNV and YYDKDF (reference sequence). Drawing the rest from reference TRBV15 and TRBJ1-2, the complete variable domain is DAMVIQNPRYQVTQFGKPVTLSCSQTLNHNVMYWYQQKSSQAPKLLFHYYDKDFNNEADTPDNFQSRRPNTSFCFLDIRSPGLGDTAMYLCATSREGAEYGYTFGSGTRLTVV.

The chain couples TRBV6-5 to TRBJ2-1, with D hard to call. The CDR3 covers 14 residues. Germline loops: CDR1 MNHEY, CDR2 SVGAGI. V was clipped by 2 bases and J by 4 bases, with 9 bases between them. Here the CDR3 reads CASSYGSSYNEQFF. CDR3 sequence (DNA): TGTGCCAGCAGTTACGGTAGTTCGTACAATGAGCAGTTCTTC.

This clone was observed a handful of times. The chain combines TRBV2 with TRBJ2-5; D is possibly TRBD1 (5 bases). The V and J ends lost 6 bases and 1 base respectively, with 12 bases between them. The CDR3 runs to 14 residues. Germline V gives CDR1 SNHLY, CDR2 FYNNEI. The CDR3 loop is CASSASRVQETQYF. The CDR3 coding sequence is TGTGCCAGCAGCGCCTCCAGGGTCCAAGAGACCCAGTACTTC.